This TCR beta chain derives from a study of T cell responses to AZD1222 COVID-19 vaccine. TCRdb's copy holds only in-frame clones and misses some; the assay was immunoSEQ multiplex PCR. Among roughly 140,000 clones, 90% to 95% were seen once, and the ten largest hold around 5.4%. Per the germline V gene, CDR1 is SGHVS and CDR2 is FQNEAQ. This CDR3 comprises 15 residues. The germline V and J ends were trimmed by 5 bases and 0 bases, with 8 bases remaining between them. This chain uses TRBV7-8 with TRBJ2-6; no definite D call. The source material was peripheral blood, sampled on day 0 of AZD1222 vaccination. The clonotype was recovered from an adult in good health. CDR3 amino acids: CASSPVFSGANVLTF. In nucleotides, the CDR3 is TGTGCCAGCAGCCCCGTATTCTCTGGGGCCAACGTCCTGACTTTC.